The present entry profiles one TCR beta chain with its context. The target antigen is unknown. These data belong to a study of response to subunit inactivated influenza vaccine. Overall study findings and caveats: Authors suggested that a seasonal influenza vaccination recruits few new T cells each time.

TCRdb re-analysed the RT-PCR reads in MiXCR, keeping a single row per CDR3 protein. The repertoire has 500,000 or so distinct CDR3 sequences, 16% of them found once; the top ten carry less than 4%. Germline CDR1 and CDR2: KGHDR and SFDVKD. The V gene lost 3 bases and the J gene lost 8 bases, with 8 bases spanning the gap. The CDR3 covers 12 residues. V gene TRBV24-1 combines with J gene TRBJ2-3; D may be TRBD1 or TRBD2 (5 bases each). The TCR sequence derives from a man between 50 and 75 years old who received an inactivated influenza vaccine. Sequenced here: CD4+ T cells sorted from PBMCs, sampled about 23 months after vaccination. CDR3 region: CATSDPGRTQYF. The CDR3, as DNA: TGTGCCACCAGTGATCCGGGACGTACGCAGTATTTT.